The clone carrying this T cell receptor (beta chain) appeared once. The age range of participants was about 18 to 100 years, with residence in 20 to 25 US areas. Cohorts were determined from participant-reported clinical history. Two consecutive negative NP/OP PCR tests, clearance, or resolved symptoms defined Cohort 3 recovery. This entry belongs to a study of blood T cell repertoires in COVID-19. Germline CDR1 is SGHRS and CDR2 is YFSETQ. CDR3 length: 15 amino acids. Germline trimming cut 7 bases from V and 8 bases from J; bases unmatched to any gene: 15. Assay used: immunoSEQ multiplex PCR; TCRdb lists only in-frame clones, some missing. Of roughly 160,000 clones in the sample, over 70% are singletons; the top ten hold 13%.

The source material was PBMCs or T cells enriched from blood (not recorded which). This chain joins TRBV5-1 and TRBJ2-1; 7 positions match TRBD2. This TCR was sampled from a woman aged 55-69 years who had recovered from COVID-19. CDR3 nucleotide sequence: TGCGCCAGCGGGGAAAGGCCGGGAGGCAACGATGAGCAGTTCTTC. Protein: CASGERPGGNDEQFF.